Shown below are 2 T cell receptor beta chains from a single sample sequenced in a study of T-cell reconstitution after alpha-beta-depleted transplantation in children. Library preparation (for TCRbeta) was performed with unique molecular identifiers. TCRdb re-called the PCR reads with MiXCR, one entry per CDR3 protein. The profile covers about 200,000 distinct CDR3 sequences, with approximately 6.9% appearing a single time and about 5.9% taken by the ten largest. Material: PBMCs, obtained before TCRalphabeta/CD19-depleted stem cell transplant. These receptors originate from a boy between 2 and 10 years old with acute lymphoblastic leukemia, due to receive a stem cell transplant.

This clonotype has ten or more counts. J is TRBJ2-5 and V is TRBV5-5, with 7 nucleotides matching TRBD1. This CDR3 region has 14 residues. From germline, CDR1 is SGHKS and CDR2 YYEKEE (reference sequence). J gave up 3 bases and V 0 bases, and 2 bases lay outside the gene matches. The CDR3 region is CASSLGGGKETQYF. The CDR3 bases are TGTGCCAGCAGCTTGGGAGGGGGCAAAGAGACCCAGTACTTC.

This clonotype was detected ten times or more. V and J are TRBV28 and TRBJ2-7; no clear D. CDR1 is MDHEN and CDR2 is SYDVKM in the germline V gene. The CDR3 consists of 12 residues. Between the trimmed V and J ends, which lost 4 bases and 6 bases, there was a span of 10 bases. CDR3 protein: CASSSWGFEQYF. The DNA of the CDR3 is TGTGCCAGCAGTTCCTGGGGATTCGAGCAGTACTTC.